These T cell receptor beta chains were read from a single sample in a study of blood T cell repertoires in COVID-19. Clones were read by immunoSEQ multiplex PCR, and TCRdb kept only the in-frame ones, dropping some. Among about 36,000 clones listed, around four fifths were seen once. Source material: peripheral blood. Receptors originate from a human donor in a cohort sampled during active COVID-19. Both conserved end residues are part of each CDR3. The D gene is left open where the match is weak. Clone size is stated in some rows and not others, as once, few, many or a class when expanded.

abundance	len	v_gene	j_gene	d_gene	CDR3nt	CDR3aa
NA	15	TRBV9	TRBJ2-1	TRBD1	TGTGCCAGCAGCGTAGCCGGGACAGGGGACAATGAGCAGTTCTTC	CASSVAGTGDNEQFF
NA	13	TRBV19	TRBJ2-6	NA	TGTGCCAGTATCAACTCTGGGGCCAACGTCCTGACTTTC	CASINSGANVLTF
NA	15	TRBV6-5	TRBJ2-3	NA	TGTGCCAGCAGACGCACGGTCCGGGACACAGCTGCGCAGTATTTT	CASRRTVRDTAAQYF
NA	14	TRBV25-1	TRBJ1-4	TRBD1	TGTGCCAGCAGGGGGGACAGGGGAGCCGAAAAACTGTTTTTT	CASRGDRGAEKLFF
NA	14	TRBV4-1	TRBJ1-4	NA	TGCGCCAGCAGCCAAGTTGGGGGCGGCGAAAAACTGTTTTTT	CASSQVGGGEKLFF
NA	13	TRBV27	TRBJ1-2	TRBD1	TGTGCCAGCAGCTTGTACAGGGGGAATGGCTACACCTTC	CASSLYRGNGYTF
few	14	TRBV7-9	TRBJ2-1	NA	TGTGCCAGCAGCTTAGGCTCGGGTCACAATGAGCAGTTCTTC	CASSLGSGHNEQFF
NA	16	TRBV2	TRBJ1-2	TRBD1	TGTGCCAGCAGTGAACGAAGGAAGGACAGGGAGGATGGCTACACCTTC	CASSERRKDREDGYTF
NA	15	TRBV6-5	TRBJ2-5	TRBD1	TGTGCCAGCACTATAAACAGGGGGCGAGGGGAGACCCAGTACTTC	CASTINRGRGETQYF
few	14	TRBV19	TRBJ2-1	NA	TGTGCCAGCAAAGGGGAAAGGTCCTACAATGAGCAGTTCTTC	CASKGERSYNEQFF
NA	12	TRBV9	TRBJ1-6	NA	TGTGCCAGCAGCTTCCAGTATTCACCCCTCCACTTT	CASSFQYSPLHF
many	13	TRBV10-3	TRBJ1-2	NA	TGTGCCATCAGTGAGCGGGATCTCGAGGGCTACACCTTC	CAISERDLEGYTF
few	16	TRBV5-5	TRBJ2-7	TRBD1	TGTGCCAGCAGCTTGGCAAGTGGGACAGGGGCCCACGAGCAGTACTTC	CASSLASGTGAHEQYF
NA	15	TRBV3-1/TRBV3-2	TRBJ2-3	TRBD2	TGTGCCAGCAGCCCTTTGTCCAGCGGGGGAAATACGCAGTATTTT	CASSPLSSGGNTQYF
NA	15	TRBV27	TRBJ2-1	NA	TGTGCCACCCTGCCCGGCGGGGACTCCTACAATGAGCAGTTCTTC	CATLPGGDSYNEQFF
NA	16	TRBV5-1	TRBJ2-3	TRBD2	TGCGCCAGCAGCCGAGCCGGGACTACCGACACAGATACGCAGTATTTT	CASSRAGTTDTDTQYF
NA	15	TRBV5-6	TRBJ2-1	TRBD2	TGTGCCAGCAGCTGGGGACTAGCGGGGGGGAATGAGCAGTTCTTC	CASSWGLAGGNEQFF
NA	16	TRBV19	TRBJ1-1	TRBD1	TGTGCCAGTAGTATACCCTCCGGGACAGGGATGGGTGAAGCTTTCTTT	CASSIPSGTGMGEAFF
NA	12	TRBV12-3/TRBV12-4	TRBJ1-5	NA	TGTGCCAGCAGTTTGGACTGGCAGCCCCAGCATTTT	CASSLDWQPQHF
NA	15	TRBV2	TRBJ1-6	NA	TGTGCCAGCAGCCTAAGACAGGCTGAGGATTCACCCCTCCACTTT	CASSLRQAEDSPLHF
NA	15	TRBV7-3	TRBJ2-1	TRBD2	TGTGCCAGCAGCCACCCGGGACTAGCTGCCAATGAGCAGTTCTTC	CASSHPGLAANEQFF
NA	13	TRBV30	TRBJ1-1	TRBD1	TGTGCCTGGAGTGCTGACAGGGGGCAAGAAGCTTTCTTT	CAWSADRGQEAFF
NA	14	TRBV7-8	TRBJ2-1	NA	TGTGCCAGCAGGGACTATGACAGTGGCAATGAGCAGTTCTTC	CASRDYDSGNEQFF
NA	14	TRBV30	TRBJ2-5	NA	TGTGCCTGGATAAGGGGGGGGGCCGGCGAGACCCAGTACTTC	CAWIRGGAGETQYF
NA	14	TRBV11-2	TRBJ2-7	TRBD1	TGTGCCAGCGGACTCCGACAGGGTCCCTACGAGCAGTACTTC	CASGLRQGPYEQYF
NA	15	TRBV7-2	TRBJ2-2	NA	TGTGCCAGCAGCCCCCTAACAGGGTTTCCCGGGGAGCTGTTTTTT	CASSPLTGFPGELFF
NA	14	TRBV5-1	TRBJ1-1	NA	TGCGCCAGCAGCTTGGCCTTCGGGAACACTGAAGCTTTCTTT	CASSLAFGNTEAFF
NA	14	TRBV7-2	TRBJ2-7	TRBD1	TGTGCCAGCAGCCCGACAGGGTCCGTCTACGAGCAGTACTTC	CASSPTGSVYEQYF
NA	15	TRBV5-4	TRBJ2-1	TRBD1	TGTGCCAGCGCGGCACCGGGACAGGGGGGGAATGAGCAGTTCTTC	CASAAPGQGGNEQFF
NA	12	TRBV14	TRBJ1-5	TRBD1	TGTGCCAGCGGGACAGGCCCAGGGCCCCAGCATTTT	CASGTGPGPQHF
once	13	TRBV28	TRBJ1-6	NA	TGTGCCAGCAATGGACAGTTTAATTCACCCCTCCACTTT	CASNGQFNSPLHF
NA	13	TRBV29-1	TRBJ1-4	TRBD1	TGCAGCGCGGTTGACAGGGGCAATGAAAAACTGTTTTTT	CSAVDRGNEKLFF
NA	13	TRBV7-9	TRBJ2-5	NA	TGTGCCAGCAGCTTAGGAGGATCCGAGACCCAGTACTTC	CASSLGGSETQYF
NA	14	TRBV3-1/TRBV3-2	TRBJ1-2	TRBD1	TGTGCCAGCCGGACAGGGGGGACTAACTATGGCTACACCTTC	CASRTGGTNYGYTF
NA	20	TRBV9	TRBJ2-6	NA	TGTGCCAGCAGCGTAGAAAGGGAGAGGACTCACCCAGCTGGGGCCAACGTCCTGACTTTC	CASSVERERTHPAGANVLTF
NA	13	TRBV6-5	TRBJ2-7	TRBD1	TGTGCCAGCAGTAGACAGGGGGCACGGGAGCAGTACTTC	CASSRQGAREQYF
NA	11	TRBV20-1	TRBJ2-7	NA	TGCAGCGCCGGGTCAGACTACGAGCAGTACTTC	CSAGSDYEQYF
NA	14	TRBV7-9	TRBJ2-7	TRBD1	TGTGCCAGCAGCCGACCGGGACAGGGGGGGGAGCAGTACTTC	CASSRPGQGGEQYF
NA	15	TRBV11-2	TRBJ1-6	NA	TGTGCCAGCAGCTTAGATACAGGGTACGGGTCACCCCTCCACTTT	CASSLDTGYGSPLHF
once	14	TRBV19	TRBJ2-5	TRBD1	TGTGCCAGTTCCACAGGGGGCGTTGGGGAGACCCAGTACTTC	CASSTGGVGETQYF
NA	13	TRBV9	TRBJ2-7	TRBD1	TGTGCCAGCAGCGAGACGACAGGGTACGAGCAGTACTTC	CASSETTGYEQYF
NA	15	TRBV10-3	TRBJ1-3	NA	TGTGCCATCAGTGGTACAGGGACCTCTGGAAACACCATATATTTT	CAISGTGTSGNTIYF
NA	17	TRBV5-5	TRBJ1-3	NA	TGTGCCAGCAGCTTGGAGGGGACCAGGGGCCCTGGAAACACCATATATTTT	CASSLEGTRGPGNTIYF
NA	17	TRBV5-1	TRBJ2-1	TRBD2	TGCGCCAGCAGCCAAGGTTGGGGGGGGAGCTCCTACAATGAGCAGTTCTTC	CASSQGWGGSSYNEQFF
once	14	TRBV10-3	TRBJ2-7	NA	TGTGCCATCAGTAGGACAGAACGGAATGACGAGCAGTACTTC	CAISRTERNDEQYF
few	14	TRBV6-5	TRBJ1-6	NA	TGTGCCAGCAGTTTACTCAGGGGAAATTCACCCCTCCACTTT	CASSLLRGNSPLHF
NA	13	TRBV18	TRBJ1-1	NA	TGTGCCAGCTCGCGTACGGGGGACACTGAAGCTTTCTTT	CASSRTGDTEAFF
NA	17	TRBV4-3	TRBJ2-1	TRBD2	TGCGCCAGCAGCCAAGGACTAGCGGGGGGCAACTACAATGAGCAGTTCTTC	CASSQGLAGGNYNEQFF
NA	16	TRBV9	TRBJ1-6	NA	TGTGCCAGCAGCCTGAGGGGAGGGAGCAATAATTCACCCCTCCACTTT	CASSLRGGSNNSPLHF
NA	18	TRBV6-2/TRBV6-3	TRBJ2-1	NA	TGTGCCAGCAGTACTGAGATTGGGACTCGGCAGATCTACAATGAGCAGTTCTTC	CASSTEIGTRQIYNEQFF
NA	15	TRBV6-5	TRBJ1-6	TRBD1	TGTGCCAGCAGCCGGGACAGGGGGCCCAATTCACCCCTCCACTTT	CASSRDRGPNSPLHF